A single T cell receptor (beta chain) is shown here with its context. The target antigen is unknown. This entry belongs to a study of graft-versus-host responses after intestinal transplantation. Looking at the study overall: Those transplanted obtained multivisceral, liver-intestinal, or isolated intestinal grafts. Recipients uniformly received anti-thymocyte globulin induction, followed by tacrolimus and steroids for two to four years. Broader study findings: Circulating GvH clone levels at their peak were associated with HvG declines (early post-transplant). Recipient marrow contained GvH clones, some of which appeared first in ileum or blood.

V dropped 6 bases and J dropped 6 bases, with 8 bases sitting between them. Germline V gives CDR1 MNHNS, CDR2 SASEGT. The CDR3 loop spans 11 amino acids. The table came from immunoSEQ multiplex PCR; TCRdb's copy has only in-frame clones and leaves some out. This sample has under 130,000 clones; roughly 93% occur once, and the top ten carry 1.2%. The specimen comprised unstimulated CD8+ T cells sorted from spleen or lymph node cells, sampled before intestinal transplant. The receptor comes from a human donor who received an intestinal transplant. This sequence joins TRBV6-1 and TRBJ1-1; tentatively, D is TRBD1 (5 bases). The CDR3 loop reads CASRMGAEAFF. The DNA of the CDR3 is TGTGCCAGCAGAATGGGGGCTGAAGCTTTCTTT.